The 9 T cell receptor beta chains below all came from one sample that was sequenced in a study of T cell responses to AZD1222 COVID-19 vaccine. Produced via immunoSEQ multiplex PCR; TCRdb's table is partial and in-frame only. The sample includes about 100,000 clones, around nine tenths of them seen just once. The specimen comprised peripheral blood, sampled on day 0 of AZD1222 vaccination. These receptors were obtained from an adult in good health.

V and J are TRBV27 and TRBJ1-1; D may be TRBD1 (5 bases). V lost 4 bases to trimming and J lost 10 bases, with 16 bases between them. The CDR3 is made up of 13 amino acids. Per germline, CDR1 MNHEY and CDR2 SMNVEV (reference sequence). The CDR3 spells CASSSHRSWGAFF. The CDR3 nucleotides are TGTGCCAGCAGTTCCCACAGGTCCTGGGGAGCTTTCTTT.

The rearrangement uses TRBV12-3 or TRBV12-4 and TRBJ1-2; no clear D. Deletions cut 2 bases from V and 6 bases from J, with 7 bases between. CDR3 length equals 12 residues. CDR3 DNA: TGTGCCAGCAGTTTATTAGGCGATGGCTACACCTTC. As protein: CASSLLGDGYTF.

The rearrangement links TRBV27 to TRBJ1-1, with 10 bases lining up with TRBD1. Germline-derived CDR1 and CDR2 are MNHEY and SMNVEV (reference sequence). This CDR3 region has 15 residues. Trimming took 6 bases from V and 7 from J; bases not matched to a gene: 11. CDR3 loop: CASRKPTGQGLEAFF. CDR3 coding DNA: TGTGCCAGCAGAAAACCGACGGGACAGGGGCTTGAAGCTTTCTTT.

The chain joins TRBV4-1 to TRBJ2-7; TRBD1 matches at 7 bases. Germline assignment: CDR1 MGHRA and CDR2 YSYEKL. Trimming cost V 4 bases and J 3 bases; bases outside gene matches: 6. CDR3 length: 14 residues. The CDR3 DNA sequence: TGCGCCAGCAGCCGGTACGACAGGGACTACGAGCAGTACTTC. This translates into CASSRYDRDYEQYF.

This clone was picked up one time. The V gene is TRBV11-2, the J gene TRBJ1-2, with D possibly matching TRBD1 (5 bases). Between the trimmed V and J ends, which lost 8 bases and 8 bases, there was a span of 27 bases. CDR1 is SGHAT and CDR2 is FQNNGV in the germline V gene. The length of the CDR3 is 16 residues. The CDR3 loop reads CASRSLRDARFEGYTF. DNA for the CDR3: TGTGCCAGCCGATCCCTAAGGGACGCGCGATTTGAAGGCTACACCTTC.

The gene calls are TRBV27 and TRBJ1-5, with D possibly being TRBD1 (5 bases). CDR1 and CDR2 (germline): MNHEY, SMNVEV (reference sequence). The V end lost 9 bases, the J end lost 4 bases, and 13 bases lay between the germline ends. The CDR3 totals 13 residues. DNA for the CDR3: TGTGCCAGTACGGGACGGCCTAATCAGCCCCAGCATTTT. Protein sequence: CASTGRPNQPQHF.

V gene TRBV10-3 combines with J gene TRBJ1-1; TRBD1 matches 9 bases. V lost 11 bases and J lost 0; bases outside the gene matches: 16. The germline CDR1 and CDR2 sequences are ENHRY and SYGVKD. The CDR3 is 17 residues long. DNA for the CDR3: TGTGCCGCAGGTATGGGACAGGGATCCGACATGAACACTGAAGCTTTCTTT. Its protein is CAAGMGQGSDMNTEAFF.

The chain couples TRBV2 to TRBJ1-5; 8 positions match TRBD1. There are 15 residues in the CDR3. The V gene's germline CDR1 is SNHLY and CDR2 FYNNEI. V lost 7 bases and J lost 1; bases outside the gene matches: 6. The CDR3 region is CASKDRALSNQPQHF. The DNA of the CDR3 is TGTGCCAGCAAGGACAGGGCCCTAAGCAATCAGCCCCAGCATTTT.

For the CDR3, the DNA is TGTGCCACCAGCGGCAGACTAGCGGGGGACCCCTACCAAGAGACCCAGTACTTC. Amino acid sequence: CATSGRLAGDPYQETQYF. This chain connects TRBV15 to TRBJ2-5, with TRBD2 identical over 12 bases. This CDR3 has 18 residues. Germline lookup yields CDR1 LNHNV and CDR2 YYDKDF (reference sequence). J was trimmed by 0 bases and V by 5 bases; bases with no gene match: 10.